Presented here are 23 T cell receptor beta chains from one specimen sequenced in a study of beta chain features in type 1 diabetes. The study's findings and limits: Moderate but significant shortening of TCRB CDR3s was recorded in all four CD4+ subsets from Type 1 diabetes patients.

For these receptors, no antigen is known. TCRB transcripts that were expressed got sequenced, as all of the isolated RNA had been reverse transcribed. Data came from immunoSEQ multiplex PCR; TCRdb stores just in-frame clones and leaves some out. This table holds roughly 300,000 clones, about 13% found once. Sequencing used naive CD4+ T cells from blood. The receptors derive from a man aged 30-40 years with type 1 diabetes.

The chain couples TRBV7-9 to TRBJ2-3; 9 bases are a match to TRBD1. The germline gives CDR1 SEHNR, CDR2 FQNEAQ (reference sequence). CDR3 length: 16 amino acids. The junction had 7 bases not matched to a gene; V was cut back by 5 bases and J by 1 base. The CDR3 is CASSATGGLRTDTQYF. The CDR3 nucleotides read TGTGCCAGCAGCGCTACAGGGGGCCTCCGCACAGATACGCAGTATTTT.

This clone was seen a handful of times. The genes are TRBV7-3 and TRBJ2-7, with TRBD1 matching over 7 bases. The CDR3 contains 18 residues. The junction had 12 bases not matched to a gene; V was cut back by 0 bases and J by 1 base. CDR1 is SGHTA, CDR2 FQGTGA, per germline. The CDR3 DNA follows: TGTGCCAGCAGCTTAACCCAAATTAGACAGGGAGCGTCCTACGAGCAGTACTTC. Translation: CASSLTQIRQGASYEQYF.

This sequence joins TRBV29-1 and TRBJ2-1, with D perhaps matching TRBD2 (6 bases). The CDR3 is 14 residues long. The germline V gene encodes CDR1 SQVTM and CDR2 ANQGSEA. The germline V and J ends were trimmed by 1 base and 2 bases, with 9 bases remaining between them. The CDR3 coding sequence is TGCAGCGTTGAAGGCGCGGGGCCCTACAATGAGCAGTTCTTC. Translated: CSVEGAGPYNEQFF.

The chain employs TRBV13 and TRBJ1-1, with 10 bases matching TRBD1. Germline V gene lookup returns CDR1 PRHDT and CDR2 FYEKMQ (reference sequence). Unmatched junction bases numbered 10, after V lost 5 bases and J lost 4 bases. The CDR3 extends over 16 amino acids. CDR3 amino acids: CASSRRDRGGGTEAFF. The CDR3 DNA reads as TGTGCCAGCAGCCGGCGGGACAGGGGAGGGGGCACTGAAGCTTTCTTT.

This clone was picked up a small number of times. The chain links TRBV20-1 to TRBJ1-1; 9 bases align to TRBD1. The V segment lost 7 bases and the J segment 3 bases; nucleotides outside the gene matches: 0. The CDR3 totals 11 residues. In germline, CDR1 is DFQATT, CDR2 SNEGSKA (reference sequence). In DNA, the CDR3 is TGCAGTGGACAGGGGGACACTGAAGCTTTCTTT. It translates to CSGQGDTEAFF.

This clone was seen more than once but under ten times. This chain uses TRBV28 with TRBJ2-1; a possible D gene is TRBD2 (5 bases). This CDR3 has 12 amino acids. CDR1 and CDR2 (germline): MDHEN, SYDVKM. V was trimmed by 5 bases and J by 9 bases, leaving 11 bases between them. The CDR3 coding sequence is TGTGCCAGCAGTCTCCCTACTAGTGAGCAGTTCTTC. Encoded protein: CASSLPTSEQFF.

The chain combines TRBV6-6 with TRBJ2-5; 9 bases line up with TRBD1. Germline V gene data show CDR1 as MNHNY and CDR2 as SVGAGI (reference sequence). With 8 bases clipped from V and 5 bases from J, the junction kept 12 bases outside the gene matches. CDR3 length: 15 residues. CDR3 nucleotides: TGTGCCAGCCGATCTACAGGGGGCGCAGGGGAGACCCAGTACTTC. Translating it yields CASRSTGGAGETQYF.

In DNA form, the CDR3 reads TGTGCCAGCAGCTGTTACAGGGTACACACCTACGAGCAGTACTTC. Translating gives CASSCYRVHTYEQYF. The chain links TRBV11-3 to TRBJ2-5; possible D gene TRBD1, 6 bases. The J call may be faulty, since TRBJ2-7 better matches the DNA end. Looked up from germline, CDR1 is SGHNT and CDR2 is YENEEA. This CDR3 is built from 15 residues.

This clone was counted between two and nine times. The chain carries TRBV28 and TRBJ1-5; no reliable D call. V lost 9 bases to trimming and J lost 3 bases, with 15 bases between them. Germline V gene data show CDR1 as MDHEN and CDR2 as SYDVKM. The CDR3 runs to 14 residues. CDR3 bases: TGTGCCAGTCTCCTTGGGCAGCACAATCAGCCCCAGCATTTT. This gives the protein CASLLGQHNQPQHF.

This clone was picked up a small number of times. The chain combines TRBV19 with TRBJ1-5, with 8 nucleotides matching TRBD1. J lost 5 bases, V lost 7 bases, and 7 bases had no gene match. This CDR3 has 14 amino acids. Germline loops: CDR1 LNHDA, CDR2 SQIVND (reference sequence). The CDR3 coding sequence is TGTGCCAGTAACCCAAGACAGGGGCATCAGCCCCAGCATTTT. It codes for CASNPRQGHQPQHF.

The V gene is TRBV29-1, the J gene TRBJ2-5, with D perhaps TRBD1 (6 bases). Germline values: CDR1 SQVTM, CDR2 ANQGSEA. This CDR3 contains 15 residues. Trimming left V 3 bases short and J 5 bases short, with 19 bases between. The CDR3 nucleotides are TGCAGCGTTGAGATTGGCACCCCCCAGGGGGAGACCCAGTACTTC. Translating gives CSVEIGTPQGETQYF.

The rearrangement joins TRBV2 to TRBJ2-7, with a possible D match to TRBD2 (5 bases). Germline CDR1 is SNHLY and CDR2 is FYNNEI. The CDR3 sequence is 13 residues long. The V end was cut by 6 bases, the J end by 6 bases, with 15 bases between. CDR3 in DNA: TGTGCCAGCAGCAAGGCTAGCTTAAGCGAGCAGTACTTC. It yields the protein CASSKASLSEQYF.

This clone has only a few counts. The chain is built from TRBV10-3 and TRBJ2-7; D might be TRBD2 (6 bases). Germline V gene lookup returns CDR1 ENHRY and CDR2 SYGVKD. The CDR3 has 15 amino acids. Trimming pared 0 bases from V and 0 bases from J, leaving 9 bases between. For the CDR3, the DNA is TGTGCCATCAGTGAGTCGTACGGGAGCTCCTACGAGCAGTACTTC. Residues: CAISESYGSSYEQYF.

A few counts support this clone. The V and J genes are TRBV9 and TRBJ2-1, with a possible D match to TRBD2 (6 bases). Germline V gene data show CDR1 as SGDLS and CDR2 as YYNGEE. The CDR3 covers 14 residues. Trimming stripped 0 bases from V and 9 bases from J, with 13 bases between. CDR3 coding DNA: TGTGCCAGCAGCGTAGCGGGAGTCATGGCTGAGCAGTTCTTC. Its protein product is CASSVAGVMAEQFF.

This clone was seen a handful of times. This chain links TRBV14 with TRBJ1-2, with D possibly TRBD1 on 6 matching bases. The CDR3 length is 14 residues. The germline CDR1 and CDR2 sequences are SGHDN and FVKESK. With 2 bases removed from V and 4 bases from J, the gap between germline ends came to 11 bases. The CDR3 region is CASSQTGKSYGYTF. In DNA, the CDR3 is TGTGCCAGCAGCCAAACAGGGAAGAGCTATGGCTACACCTTC.

The CDR3 DNA is TGTGCCAGCAGTCCGCTCCCGGGACAGGGGAACACCGGGGAGCTGTTTTTT. Residues: CASSPLPGQGNTGELFF. The chain links TRBV28 to TRBJ2-2; 9 bases line up with TRBD1. V lost 5 bases, J lost 1 base, and 8 bases stayed unmatched. The CDR3 runs 17 residues. Germline-derived CDR1 and CDR2 are MDHEN and SYDVKM.

This chain links TRBV14 with TRBJ2-7, with TRBD1 identical over 9 bases. V lost 3 bases to trimming and J lost 4 bases; unmatched junction nucleotides: 4. Germline V gene data show CDR1 as SGHDN and CDR2 as FVKESK. The CDR3 loop spans 14 amino acids. The DNA for the CDR3 is TGTGCCAGCAGCCAGAGGGACAGGGTTTACGAGCAGTACTTC. Encoded protein: CASSQRDRVYEQYF.

This clone appeared a single time. The V call is TRBV5-1, the J call TRBJ2-5; the match to TRBD1 covers 8 bases. This CDR3 has 18 residues. The V gene end was trimmed by 5 bases and the J gene end by 2 bases; junction bases not matched to a gene: 17. In germline, CDR1 is SGHRS, CDR2 YFSETQ. The CDR3 spells CASRPGYKGRGPQETQYF. The CDR3 DNA follows: TGCGCCAGCAGGCCTGGTTATAAGGGCAGGGGGCCACAAGAGACCCAGTACTTC.

This clone has only a few counts. The rearrangement joins TRBV2 to TRBJ1-1, with 8 bases aligning to TRBD1. The CDR3 length is 15 residues. After removal of 10 bases from V and 0 bases from J, the junction contained 10 bases not matched to a gene. Germline V CDR1 and CDR2: SNHLY, FYNNEI. CDR3 in DNA: TGTGCCACCAACGGACAGGGCGACATGAACACTGAAGCTTTCTTT. It yields the protein CATNGQGDMNTEAFF.

Only a few counts were recorded for this clone. The V gene is TRBV4-2, the J gene TRBJ2-7; the D gene is possibly TRBD2 (6 bases). Trimming removed 3 bases at V and 3 bases at J, with 12 bases between. There are 14 residues in the CDR3. The germline V gene has CDR1 LGHNA and CDR2 YNFKEQ. CDR3 in amino acids: CASSHTGTFYEQYF. CDR3 in DNA: TGTGCCAGCAGCCATACCGGGACTTTCTACGAGCAGTACTTC.

This clone came up a few times. The chain is built from TRBV11-1 and TRBJ2-3, with 10 bases matching TRBD2. The trim removed 5 bases at V and 7 bases at J, leaving 9 bases unmatched. Germline CDR1 SGHAT, CDR2 FQDESV (reference sequence). CDR3 size: 15 residues. The CDR3 DNA sequence: TGTGCCAGCAGCCTAACGCCGGGACTAGCGTATACGCAGTATTTT. Residues: CASSLTPGLAYTQYF.

V usage is TRBV5-4 and J usage is TRBJ2-5, with D possibly matching TRBD2 (6 bases). The ends were cut back, 0 bases at V and 5 bases at J, with 11 bases in the middle. The CDR3 runs to 14 residues. Germline CDR1 is SGHNT and CDR2 is YYREEE (reference sequence). The CDR3 DNA reads TGTGCCAGCAGCTTGGCGGGAGAGACGGAGACCCAGTACTTC. Its translation: CASSLAGETETQYF.

The chain has TRBV5-1 and TRBJ2-3; 14 positions agree with TRBD2. Germline trimming cut 3 bases from V and 5 bases from J; bases unmatched to any gene: 2. This CDR3 spans 15 amino acids. Germline V CDR1 and CDR2: SGHRS, YFSETQ. The CDR3 DNA sequence: TGCGCCAGCAGCTCTGGACTAGCGGGAGGAGATACGCAGTATTTT. Translated: CASSSGLAGGDTQYF. The full variable domain, completed using reference TRBV5-1 and TRBJ2-3, is KAGVTQTPRYLIKTRGQQVTLSCSPISGHRSVSWYQQTPGQGLQFLFEYFSETQRNKGNFPGRFSGRQFSNSRSEMNVSTLELGDSALYLCASSSGLAGGDTQYFGPGTRLTVL.